Here is one TCR beta chain with its context. The time point denotes: after dendritic cell vaccination, including at tumor progression/relapse. Selection required adequate fresh-frozen tumor tissue plus more than two years' survival data. V was trimmed by 3 bases and J by 8 bases, leaving 19 bases between them. This CDR3 is 15 amino acids long. CDR1 is KGHSH, CDR2 LQKENI, per germline. Data came from immunoSEQ multiplex PCR; TCRdb stores just in-frame clones and leaves some out. Among about 64,000 clones listed, about nine tenths were seen once. The source of the sample is a study of glioma-infiltrating T cells after dendritic cell vaccination.

This clonotype was obtained from a human donor with glioblastoma. The source material was blood, sampled after dendritic cell vaccination. The chain links TRBV18 to TRBJ1-2, with D unresolved. CDR3 in amino acids: CASSPSEGPGRGYTF. Here the CDR3 DNA reads TGTGCCAGCTCACCTTCGGAAGGTCCCGGCAGGGGCTACACCTTC. Full variable domain (missing parts from reference TRBV18 and TRBJ1-2): NAGVMQNPRHLVRRRGQEARLRCSPMKGHSHVYWYRQLPEEGLKFMVYLQKENIIDESGMPKERFSAEFPKEGPSILRIQQVVRGDSAAYFCASSPSEGPGRGYTFGSGTRLTVV.